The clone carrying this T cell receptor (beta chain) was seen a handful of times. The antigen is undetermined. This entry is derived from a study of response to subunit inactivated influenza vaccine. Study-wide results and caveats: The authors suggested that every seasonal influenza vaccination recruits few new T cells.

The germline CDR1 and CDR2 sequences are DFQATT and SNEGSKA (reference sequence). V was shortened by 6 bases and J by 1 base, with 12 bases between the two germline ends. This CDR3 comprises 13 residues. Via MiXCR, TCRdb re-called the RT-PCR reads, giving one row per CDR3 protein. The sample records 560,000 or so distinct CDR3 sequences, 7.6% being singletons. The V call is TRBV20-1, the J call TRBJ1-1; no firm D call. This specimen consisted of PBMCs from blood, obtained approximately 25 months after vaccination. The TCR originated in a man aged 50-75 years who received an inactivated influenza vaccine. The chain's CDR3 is CSAARRPNTEAFF. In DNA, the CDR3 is TGCAGTGCAGCCCGACGGCCGAACACTGAAGCTTTCTTT.